These 12 T cell receptor beta chains share one sample of origin, sequenced in a study of T-cell memory formation after mild COVID-19. TCRdb recomputed calls from the 5' RACE reads with MiXCR, one row per CDR3 protein. The table shows more than 120,000 distinct CDR3 sequences, with 5.5% to 7% occurring only once. Material: PBMCs or a T cell subset sorted from them (not recorded which). These receptors came from an adult woman who had mild COVID-19 (a few samples of this study predate the infection). Cell type and time point are not known.

This clonotype was seen a few times. The chain recombines TRBV21-1 with TRBJ2-5; the table's TRBD2 call for D was not verified on the DNA. TRBV21-1 is tagged as a pseudogene. The CDR3 contains 15 residues. CDR3 nucleotide sequence: TGTGCCAGCAGCAAAAATAGAGGGAGGTGGGAGACCCAGTACTTC. Amino acid sequence: CASSKNRGRWETQYF.

The chain has TRBV6-5 and TRBJ2-5; 8 nucleotides match TRBD2. The CDR3 is 15 residues long. V lost 6 bases, J lost 4 bases, and 10 bases stayed unmatched. Germline CDR1 and CDR2: MNHEY and SVGAGI. As DNA, the CDR3 is TGTGCCAGCAGCGGGGGGGTGGGGGTAACAGAGACCCAGTACTTC. Its translation: CASSGGVGVTETQYF.

This chain connects TRBV10-3 to TRBJ1-1; 7 bases are shared with TRBD1. Trimming removed 7 bases from V and 1 base from J; junction bases left unmatched: 6. Germline V gene sequence: CDR1 ENHRY, CDR2 SYGVKD. The CDR3 spans 14 residues. The CDR3 here is CAINAGTANTEAFF. The CDR3 region has the DNA TGTGCCATCAACGCGGGGACAGCGAACACTGAAGCTTTCTTT.

This clonotype has more than one count but fewer than ten. The chain carries TRBV20-1 and TRBJ2-3; D is ambiguous. The V and J ends lost 6 bases and 2 bases respectively, with 9 bases between them. The CDR3 has 12 amino acids. Germline CDR1 and CDR2: DFQATT and SNEGSKA (reference sequence). The CDR3 region has the DNA TGCAGTGCAGAGAAATCCACAGATACGCAGTATTTT. Encoded protein: CSAEKSTDTQYF.

This clonotype was found many times. V usage is TRBV18 and J usage is TRBJ2-5; D is undetermined. With 4 bases removed from V and 5 bases from J, the gap between germline ends came to 8 bases. The CDR3 runs 12 residues. Germline CDR1 is KGHSH and CDR2 is LQKENI. For the CDR3, the DNA is TGTGCCAGCTCACGCGTAGAGGAGACCCAGTACTTC. Amino acids: CASSRVEETQYF.

The chain employs TRBV3-1 and TRBJ2-1; 12 bases align to TRBD2. The CDR3 has 16 amino acids. Germline-derived CDR1 and CDR2 are LGHDT and YNNKEL (reference sequence). The V and J ends lost 4 bases and 4 bases, in that order; junction bases with no gene match: 5. CDR3 sequence: CASSPPSGRVYNEQFF. The CDR3, as DNA: TGTGCCAGCAGCCCCCCTAGCGGGAGGGTTTACAATGAGCAGTTCTTC.

This clonotype was observed many times. The chain uses TRBV12-3 or TRBV12-4 and TRBJ2-5, with D possibly TRBD2 on 5 matching bases. The CDR3 loop spans 14 amino acids. Trimming removed 4 bases from V and 3 bases from J, with 12 bases in between. As DNA, the CDR3 is TGTGCCAGCAGTTCAGACCCACTAGAAGAGACCCAGTACTTC. The encoded protein is CASSSDPLEETQYF.

The rearrangement joins TRBV3-1 to TRBJ1-1; 8 positions agree with TRBD1. With V trimmed by 0 bases and J by 1 base, 4 bases remained unmatched. Germline-derived CDR1 and CDR2 are LGHDT and YNNKEL (reference sequence). CDR3 length: 16 amino acids. CDR3 protein: CASSQDPGQGNTEAFF. CDR3 in DNA: TGTGCCAGCAGCCAAGATCCAGGACAGGGGAACACTGAAGCTTTCTTT.

This clonotype has at least ten counts. The V gene is TRBV20-1, the J gene TRBJ2-1; possibly TRBD1 for D (5 bases). The CDR3 consists of 13 residues. The V end lost 1 base, the J end lost 9 bases, and 13 bases lay between the germline ends. CDR1 is DFQATT, CDR2 SNEGSKA, per germline (reference sequence). CDR3 bases: TGCAGTGCTAGAGTGTGGCCAGGGCGTGAGCAGTTCTTC. This translates into CSARVWPGREQFF.

The chain couples TRBV19 to TRBJ2-2; possible D gene TRBD2, 6 bases. The length of the CDR3 is 15 residues. Trimming removed 8 bases from V and 2 bases from J, with 15 bases in between. CDR1 and CDR2 (germline): LNHDA, SQIVND (reference sequence). CDR3 nucleotides: TGTGCCAGTGGCCCCGGGACTGGCAACACCGGGGAGCTGTTTTTT. Protein: CASGPGTGNTGELFF.

This clonotype was recorded at least ten times. The chain couples TRBV7-9 to TRBJ2-3; TRBD2 matches 7 bases. Germline CDR1 SEHNR, CDR2 FQNEAQ (reference sequence). The junction had 6 bases not matched to a gene; V was cut back by 3 bases and J by 0 bases. The CDR3 spans 16 residues. The CDR3: CASSLRAGSSTDTQYF. The CDR3 nucleotides read TGTGCCAGCAGCTTGCGAGCGGGATCCAGCACAGATACGCAGTATTTT.

The rearrangement links TRBV24-1 to TRBJ1-2; D remains unclear. This CDR3 spans 13 amino acids. CDR1 KGHDR and CDR2 SFDVKD come from the germline V gene. V dropped 0 bases and J dropped 8 bases, with 9 bases sitting between them. This chain's CDR3 is CATSDLKSEGYTF. The DNA for the CDR3 is TGTGCCACCAGTGATTTGAAGTCGGAGGGCTACACCTTC.